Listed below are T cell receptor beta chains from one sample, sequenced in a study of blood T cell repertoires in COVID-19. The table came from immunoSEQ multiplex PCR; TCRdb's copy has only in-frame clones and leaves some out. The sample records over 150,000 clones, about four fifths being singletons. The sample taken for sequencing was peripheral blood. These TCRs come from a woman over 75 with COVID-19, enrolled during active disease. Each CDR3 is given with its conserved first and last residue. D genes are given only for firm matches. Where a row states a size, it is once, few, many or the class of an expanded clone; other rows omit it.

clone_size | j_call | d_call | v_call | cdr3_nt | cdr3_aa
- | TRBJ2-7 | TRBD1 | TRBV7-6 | TGTGCCAGCAGCCAAGGGACAGGGGGCTACGAGCAGTACTTC | CASSQGTGGYEQYF
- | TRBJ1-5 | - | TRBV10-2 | TGCGCCAGCAGTGAGTCTAGAGGGGGGGGAAGCAATCAGCCCCAGCATTTT | CASSESRGGGSNQPQHF
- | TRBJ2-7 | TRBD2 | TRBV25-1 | TGTGCCAGCAGTGAATCCCTAGCGGGCTACTACGAGCAGTACTTC | CASSESLAGYYEQYF
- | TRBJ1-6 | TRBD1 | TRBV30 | TGTGCCTGGAGACAGGGGGAGGGTTCACCCCTCCACTTT | CAWRQGEGSPLHF
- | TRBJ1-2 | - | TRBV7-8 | TGTGCCAGCAGCTTATTGCGGAACTATGGCTACACCTTC | CASSLLRNYGYTF
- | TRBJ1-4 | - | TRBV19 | TGTGCCAGCCGGGCGGGGTTGAAGAGGGAAAAACTGTTTTTT | CASRAGLKREKLFF
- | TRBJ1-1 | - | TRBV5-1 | TGCGCCAGCAGCACAGACACTGAAGCTTTCTTT | CASSTDTEAFF
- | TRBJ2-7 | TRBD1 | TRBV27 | TGTGCCAGCAGTTTCCGACAGGGGTCCTCCTACGAGCAGTACTTC | CASSFRQGSSYEQYF
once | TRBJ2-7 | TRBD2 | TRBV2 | TGTGCCAGCAGTGGTCAGGCGGGAGATAACGAGCAGTACTTC | CASSGQAGDNEQYF
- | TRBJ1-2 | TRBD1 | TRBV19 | TGTGCCAGTAGTATAGTTCCAGGGGGTAACAACTATGGCTACACCTTC | CASSIVPGGNNYGYTF
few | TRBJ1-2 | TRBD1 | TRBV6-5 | TGTGCCAGCAGATCACAGGGGCAGGGTGGCTACACCTTC | CASRSQGQGGYTF
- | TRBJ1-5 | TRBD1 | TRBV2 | TGTGCCAGCACCTCCGGGACAGGGGGCGGGCAGCCCCAGCATTTT | CASTSGTGGGQPQHF
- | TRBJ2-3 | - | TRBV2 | TGTGCCAGCAGTCGGGACATGGGGGACACAGATACGCAGTATTTT | CASSRDMGDTDTQYF
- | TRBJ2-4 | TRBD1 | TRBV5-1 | TGCGCCAGCAGCCCGGGACAGGCGACCGGTGCTATGTACTTC | CASSPGQATGAMYF